A single sample gave rise to the 20 T cell receptor beta chains below, sequenced in a study of blood T cell repertoires in COVID-19. Here immunoSEQ multiplex PCR was the method, and the copy in TCRdb shows in-frame clones only, minus some. The sample contains about 280,000 clones, approximately 88% of which appear only once. Sequenced material: PBMCs or T cells enriched from blood (not recorded which). The source is a woman aged 40-49 years who had recovered from COVID-19.

The V call is TRBV7-3, the J call TRBJ1-1; 8 bases agree with TRBD1. The CDR3 contains 13 residues. V gave up 2 bases and J gave up 5 bases; unmatched junction bases: 1. Germline V gene data show CDR1 as SGHTA and CDR2 as FQGTGA. The CDR3 DNA follows: TGTGCCAGCAGCTTACAGGGGGCGACTGAAGCTTTCTTT. Encoded protein: CASSLQGATEAFF.

Turning to this clone: This specimen includes other DNA sequences encoding the same CDR3. The chain combines TRBV7-9 with TRBJ2-7; 9 positions agree with TRBD1. V was pared by 5 bases and J by 1 base, with 6 bases of the junction left unmatched. Germline V gene sequence: CDR1 SEHNR, CDR2 FQNEAQ (reference sequence). This CDR3 region has 15 residues. The CDR3 coding sequence is TGTGCCAGCAGCACCCCGGGACAGGGATCCTACGAGCAGTACTTC. Its protein product is CASSTPGQGSYEQYF.

This clone was observed many times. J is TRBJ2-7 and V is TRBV5-1, with 9 bases identical to TRBD1. Per the germline V gene, CDR1 is SGHRS and CDR2 is YFSETQ. This CDR3 is 13 amino acids long. With 6 bases clipped from V and 7 bases from J, the junction kept 8 bases outside the gene matches. The CDR3, as DNA: TGCGCCAGCATGGTACAGGGGGCGCGGGAGCAGTACTTC. It codes for CASMVQGAREQYF. Looking up the rest from reference TRBV5-1 and TRBJ2-7 gives the full variable domain: KAGVTQTPRYLIKTRGQQVTLSCSPISGHRSVSWYQQTPGQGLQFLFEYFSETQRNKGNFPGRFSGRQFSNSRSEMNVSTLELGDSALYLCASMVQGAREQYFGPGTRLTVT.

This sequence joins TRBV27 and TRBJ1-2; 8 bases are shared with TRBD1. Germline V CDR1 and CDR2: MNHEY, SMNVEV (reference sequence). This CDR3 spans 15 amino acids. After removal of 6 bases from V and 6 bases from J, the junction contained 12 bases not matched to a gene. In nucleotides, the CDR3 is TGTGCCAGCAGATCCCCGGACAGGGCCGGTAATGGCTACACCTTC. This sequence encodes CASRSPDRAGNGYTF.

This clone was detected only once. This chain uses TRBV19 with TRBJ1-4, with D uncertain. This CDR3 comprises 15 residues. The ends were cut back, 9 bases at V and 11 bases at J, with 25 bases in the middle. Per germline, CDR1 LNHDA and CDR2 SQIVND (reference sequence). The CDR3 DNA sequence: TGTGCCAGAGCAAAGGGCCGAGGGTGGGCGAAGAAACTGTTTTTT. Encoded protein: CARAKGRGWAKKLFF.

This clone was recorded a few times. The rearrangement joins TRBV4-1 to TRBJ1-1; the match to TRBD1 covers 8 bases. Germline V gene sequence: CDR1 MGHRA, CDR2 YSYEKL. V was clipped by 3 bases and J by 0 bases; unmatched bases: 9. This CDR3 is 17 amino acids long. The CDR3 DNA reads as TGCGCCAGCAGCCAGAACAGGGGGGTCTTTATGAACACTGAAGCTTTCTTT. Translated: CASSQNRGVFMNTEAFF.

This chain links TRBV7-2 with TRBJ2-1; the D gene is possibly TRBD2 (6 bases). Trimming removed 4 bases at V and 6 bases at J, with 19 bases between. CDR1 SGHTA and CDR2 FQGNSA come from the germline V gene. The CDR3 spans 16 residues. This chain's CDR3 is CASSSESGLNPNEQFF. In DNA form, the CDR3 reads TGTGCCAGCAGCTCAGAGAGCGGACTAAATCCCAATGAGCAGTTCTTC.

The chain is built from TRBV30 and TRBJ2-2; 7 bases match TRBD2. From germline, CDR1 is GTSNPN and CDR2 SVGIG (reference sequence). V shed 6 bases, J shed 3 bases, and the junction held 7 bases outside the gene matches. The CDR3 spans 14 residues. The CDR3 region has the DNA TGTGCCTGCCCATTGGGACTATACACCGGGGAGCTGTTTTTT. Residues: CACPLGLYTGELFF.

V is TRBV7-2 and J is TRBJ2-1; 15 bases fit TRBD2. This CDR3 is built from 17 residues. Germline CDR1 reads SGHTA; CDR2 reads FQGNSA. V lost 8 bases to trimming and J lost 7 bases; unmatched junction nucleotides: 12. CDR3 residues: CASSPWTSGRAGNEQFF. CDR3 bases: TGTGCCAGCTCCCCTTGGACTAGCGGGAGGGCCGGGAATGAGCAGTTCTTC. The entire variable domain, with the rest obtained from reference TRBV7-2 and TRBJ2-1, is as follows: GAGVSQSPSNKVTEKGKDVELRCDPISGHTALYWYRQSLGQGLEFLIYFQGNSAPDKSGLPSDRFSAERTGGSVSTLTIQRTQQEDSAVYLCASSPWTSGRAGNEQFFGPGTRLTVL.

V and J are TRBV2 and TRBJ1-5, with 9 nucleotides matching TRBD1. The CDR3 runs to 15 residues. CDR1 is SNHLY and CDR2 is FYNNEI in the germline V gene. J gave up 7 bases and V 7 bases, and 11 bases lay outside the gene matches. CDR3 sequence (DNA): TGTGCCAGCACCCTCCAACAGGGGGCGAAGCAGCCCCAGCATTTT. It yields the protein CASTLQQGAKQPQHF.

This clone was detected once. CDR3 in DNA: TGTGCCAGTAGTAGGACAGAGAACACTGAAGCTTTCTTT. Its translation: CASSRTENTEAFF. The J gene is TRBJ1-1, the V gene TRBV19, with a tentative D call TRBD1 (6 bases). The germline V and J ends were trimmed by 4 bases and 1 base, with 7 bases remaining between them. This CDR3 is built from 13 residues. Germline V gene sequence: CDR1 LNHDA, CDR2 SQIVND (reference sequence). The whole variable domain, remainder taken from reference TRBV19 and TRBJ1-1, is DGGITQSPKYLFRKEGQNVTLSCEQNLNHDAMYWYRQDPGQGLRLIYYSQIVNDFQKGDIAEGYSVSREKKESFPLTVTSAQKNPTAFYLCASSRTENTEAFFGQGTRLTVV.

This chain links TRBV7-9 with TRBJ2-1, with TRBD2 identical over 10 bases. This CDR3 contains 18 residues. The V and J ends lost 2 bases and 5 bases, in that order; junction bases with no gene match: 12. CDR1 and CDR2 from the germline V gene are SEHNR and FQNEAQ (reference sequence). The CDR3 here is CASSLWPRGTSVNNEQFF. The CDR3 DNA sequence: TGTGCCAGCAGCTTATGGCCCCGGGGGACTAGCGTAAACAATGAGCAGTTCTTC. Filled out from reference TRBV7-9 and TRBJ2-1, the complete variable domain reads DTGVSQNPRHKITKRGQNVTFRCDPISEHNRLYWYRQTLGQGPEFLTYFQNEAQLEKSRLLSDRFSAERPKGSFSTLEIQRTEQGDSAMYLCASSLWPRGTSVNNEQFFGPGTRLTVL.

This clone has just one count. J is TRBJ2-3 and V is TRBV19; 7 bases are a match to TRBD2. This CDR3 has 16 residues. With 3 bases clipped from V and 1 base from J, the junction kept 7 bases outside the gene matches. Per germline, CDR1 LNHDA and CDR2 SQIVND (reference sequence). In DNA form, the CDR3 reads TGTGCCAGTAGTATGTACTCTAGCGGCCGCACAGATACGCAGTATTTT. Protein sequence: CASSMYSSGRTDTQYF.

V and J are TRBV19 and TRBJ2-3, with 7 bases that match TRBD2. The germline V gene has CDR1 LNHDA and CDR2 SQIVND (reference sequence). The J segment lost 2 bases and the V segment lost 4 bases, leaving 12 bases of the junction unmatched. The CDR3 totals 17 residues. CDR3 region: CASSRVGLAEDTDTQYF. DNA for the CDR3: TGTGCCAGTAGTAGGGTGGGGCTAGCGGAAGACACAGATACGCAGTATTTT.

The rearrangement joins TRBV7-2 to TRBJ2-7; 7 nucleotides align to TRBD1. Germline CDR1 is SGHTA and CDR2 is FQGNSA. V trimming: 5 bases; J trimming: 3 bases; junction bases outside the gene matches: 4. CDR3 length: 13 amino acids. As DNA, the CDR3 is TGTGCCAGCAGCAAGACAGGGCTCTACGAGCAGTACTTC. Translated: CASSKTGLYEQYF.

This clone was seen a single time. The chain recombines TRBV19 with TRBJ1-4; tentative D call: TRBD1 (6 bases). The CDR3 spans 16 residues. V was clipped by 4 bases and J by 7 bases, with 19 bases between them. CDR1 is LNHDA and CDR2 is SQIVND in the germline V gene (reference sequence). The CDR3 protein is CASSTRQVGSSEKLFF. As DNA, the CDR3 is TGTGCCAGTAGTACGCGACAGGTCGGAAGTAGTGAAAAACTGTTTTTT.

The chain carries TRBV7-8 and TRBJ1-5; the D gene is possibly TRBD1 (5 bases). Germline V gene sequence: CDR1 SGHVS, CDR2 FQNEAQ. CDR3 length equals 14 residues. Trimming removed 5 bases at V and 3 bases at J, with 11 bases between. In DNA, the CDR3 is TGTGCCAGCAGCCCGGACACTAACAATCAGCCCCAGCATTTT. Its protein product is CASSPDTNNQPQHF.

The gene calls are TRBV5-1 and TRBJ1-6, with D possibly matching TRBD1 (5 bases). The CDR3 has 14 amino acids. The germline V and J ends were trimmed by 4 bases and 7 bases, with 12 bases remaining between them. Looked up from germline, CDR1 is SGHRS and CDR2 is YFSETQ. The CDR3 nucleotides are TGCGCCAGCAGCCGGGGGATTGAGAATTCACCCCTCCACTTT. Protein sequence: CASSRGIENSPLHF.

V and J are TRBV18 and TRBJ2-7, with D possibly being TRBD1 (6 bases). CDR3 size: 15 residues. Trimming shortened V by 3 bases and J by 4 bases, and 16 bases separated the two germline ends. Germline V gene data show CDR1 as KGHSH and CDR2 as LQKENI. The CDR3 sequence is CASSPPGHQEYEQYF. The CDR3 DNA is TGTGCCAGCTCACCCCCGGGACACCAGGAGTACGAGCAGTACTTC.

The chain carries TRBV6-2 or TRBV6-3 and TRBJ2-5; 13 bases align to TRBD2. The V segment lost 4 bases and the J segment 3 bases; nucleotides outside the gene matches: 11. The CDR3 length is 18 residues. Germline-derived CDR1 and CDR2 are MNHEY and SVGEGT. The CDR3, as DNA: TGTGCCAGCAGTTGGGTCCCCGGGACTAGCGGGATCAAAGAGACCCAGTACTTC. It yields the protein CASSWVPGTSGIKETQYF.